The 10 T cell receptor beta chains in this list originate from one sample, sequenced in a study of PD-L1 blockade in urothelial cancer. As to time point: pretreatment peripheral blood. Clones were sequenced by immunoSEQ multiplex PCR, and TCRdb holds only the in-frame ones, with some missing. The table has tens of thousands of clones, approximately 90% seen once. Sequenced here: PBMCs, sampled around atezolizumab (anti-PD-L1) treatment. The receptors come from a woman aged 55 to 70 with urothelial cancer.

This clone was counted once. The chain is built from TRBV4-3 and TRBJ1-1, with D perhaps matching TRBD1 (5 bases). With 0 bases removed from V and 10 bases from J, the gap between germline ends came to 12 bases. CDR1 is LGHNA and CDR2 is YSLEER in the germline V gene. This CDR3 is 13 amino acids long. CDR3 in DNA: TGCGCCAGCAGCCAAGATCGGGGGGGGAGAGCTTTCTTT. Translated, it gives CASSQDRGGRAFF.

The chain combines TRBV7-3 with TRBJ2-3; D might be TRBD2 (6 bases). Germline-derived CDR1 and CDR2 are SGHTA and FQGTGA. V shed 2 bases and J shed 4 bases, with 10 bases lying between them. This CDR3 contains 14 residues. The DNA for the CDR3 is TGTGCCAGCAGCTTAGGAGGGGTCGCAGATACGCAGTATTTT. Its translation is CASSLGGVADTQYF.

The chain has TRBV7-8 and TRBJ2-7; 7 nucleotides agree with TRBD2. The ends lost 1 base at V and 6 bases at J; junction bases unmatched: 12. Germline V gene lookup returns CDR1 SGHVS and CDR2 FQNEAQ. This CDR3 has 16 amino acids. The CDR3 DNA is TGTGCCAGCAGCTTAGGAAACCCCCATGGCGGGGGCGAGCAGTACTTC. This codes for CASSLGNPHGGGEQYF.

The chain couples TRBV11-1 to TRBJ2-3; TRBD2 might be the D (7 bases). CDR3 length: 15 residues. V dropped 4 bases and J dropped 8 bases, with 19 bases sitting between them. The germline gives CDR1 SGHAT, CDR2 FQDESV (reference sequence). This CDR3 reads CASSSGMMGGATQYF. In DNA form, the CDR3 reads TGTGCCAGCAGCTCTGGAATGATGGGGGGGGCTACGCAGTATTTT. Based on the CDR3 plus reference TRBV11-1 and TRBJ2-3, the full variable domain is EAEVAQSPRYKITEKSQAVAFWCDPISGHATLYWYRQILGQGPELLVQFQDESVVDDSQLPKDRFSAERLKGVDSTLKIQPAELGDSAMYLCASSSGMMGGATQYFGPGTRLTVL.

This chain uses TRBV5-1 with TRBJ2-7; TRBD2 matches at 8 bases. This CDR3 comprises 13 residues. CDR1 and CDR2 (germline): SGHRS, YFSETQ. J lost 6 bases, V lost 4 bases, and 6 bases had no gene match. The CDR3 region is CASSPGGPLEQYF. The DNA for the CDR3 is TGCGCCAGCAGCCCGGGGGGGCCCCTCGAGCAGTACTTC.

J is TRBJ2-1 and V is TRBV2, with D unclear. Trimming cost V 6 bases and J 10 bases, with 10 bases left between them. From germline, CDR1 is SNHLY and CDR2 FYNNEI. CDR3 length: 11 amino acids. The chain's CDR3 is CASRDLEEQFF. The CDR3 bases are TGTGCCAGCAGAGACCTAGAAGAGCAGTTCTTC.

This chain joins TRBV7-2 and TRBJ1-2; 9 bases are a match to TRBD1. The germline V gene has CDR1 SGHTA and CDR2 FQGNSA. The CDR3 contains 15 residues. V lost 4 bases and J lost 5; bases outside the gene matches: 8. This chain's CDR3 is CASSSRDRASYGYTF. The CDR3 DNA sequence: TGTGCCAGCAGCTCCCGGGACAGGGCTTCTTATGGCTACACCTTC.

The genes are TRBV6-6 and TRBJ2-5, with a tentative D call TRBD2 (5 bases). The CDR3 spans 16 residues. Germline CDR1 is MNHNY and CDR2 is SVGAGI (reference sequence). The V and J ends lost 7 bases and 2 bases respectively, with 20 bases between them. The chain's CDR3 is CASTLHISGSQETQYF. The CDR3 nucleotides are TGTGCCAGCACCCTACATATCAGCGGCAGTCAAGAGACCCAGTACTTC.

This chain uses TRBV21-1 with TRBJ1-6; the D call in the table, TRBD1, was not verified against the DNA. TRBV21-1 is a pseudogene. The CDR3 spans 16 residues. The CDR3 protein is CASSKWGQGKNSPLHF. CDR3 bases: TGTGCCAGCAGCAAGTGGGGACAGGGTAAAAATTCACCCCTCCACTTT.

This chain joins TRBV18 and TRBJ1-2, with D possibly being TRBD1 (6 bases). In germline, CDR1 is KGHSH, CDR2 LQKENI. With 4 bases removed from V and 4 bases from J, the gap between germline ends came to 19 bases. This CDR3 comprises 16 residues. CDR3 coding DNA: TGTGCCAGCTCACTCTCGGCGGGGGGCGCTGGCTATGGCTACACCTTC. It encodes CASSLSAGGAGYGYTF.